This T cell receptor (beta chain) emerged from a study of T cell changes during pregnancy in multiple sclerosis. Sequencing used immunoSEQ multiplex PCR; TCRdb keeps in-frame clones, though not all of them. The profile shows 34,000 or so clones, 90% of them singletons. Germline assignment: CDR1 DFQATT and CDR2 SNEGSKA (reference sequence). The CDR3 is 11 amino acids. The TCR comes from a female donor with multiple sclerosis, enrolled in a pregnancy study. The specimen comprised CD8+ T cells from peripheral blood mononuclear cells, sampled before pregnancy. The rearrangement uses TRBV20-1 and TRBJ1-2; no definite D call. The DNA of the CDR3 is TGCAGCCATCGTCGGGCGGGGGGCTACACCTTC. Its protein product is CSHRRAGGYTF.